The present entry profiles one TCR beta chain with its context. Antigen: not known. The sample is drawn from a study of beta chain features in type 1 diabetes. Study-level results: People with Type 1 diabetes carried modestly yet significantly shorter TCRB CDR3s in all four CD4+ subsets. PCR, the amplification step, might favor shorter templates, equally in patients and controls.

Germline V gene data show CDR1 as SGDLS and CDR2 as YYNGEE. Trimming stripped 4 bases from V and 7 bases from J, with 20 bases between. The CDR3 is made up of 16 amino acids. Investigators reverse transcribed all isolated RNA, so they sequenced expressed TCRB transcripts. The assay was immunoSEQ multiplex PCR, and TCRdb's table has in-frame clones only and misses some. The data show 300,000 to 350,000 clones, with roughly 8.8% seen just once and approximately 1% held by the top ten. The source material was central memory CD4+ T cells from blood. The sequence derives from a man aged 25 to 40 with type 1 diabetes. This sequence joins TRBV9 and TRBJ2-2; D is perhaps TRBD2 (5 bases). The CDR3 coding sequence is TGTGCCAGCAGCCTGTCCCCCGGCCTTGGGAGCGGGGAGCTGTTTTTT. Translating gives CASSLSPGLGSGELFF.